This paragraph covers one TCR beta chain sequence. The antigen it binds to is not known. The sample holds no much larger clone one base away, and base qualities are not on file. In the prospective study, participants were 18 to 89 years old, resided in about two dozen geographic areas of the United States, and were enrolled through a virtual design. To assign participants to cohorts, the prospective study relied on clinical history that participants themselves reported in a screening survey and a study questionnaire. Exposed participants had been in contact with someone with a PCR-confirmed or clinician-diagnosed COVID-19 case within 2 weeks of study entry. In the prospective study, mobile phlebotomists collected whole blood, serum and a nasopharyngeal or oropharyngeal swab from each participant. Prospective study participants could optionally give additional blood draws and questionnaires over a roughly two-month period. Prospective study blood samples were shipped either frozen or at room temperature before DNA extraction.

This sample is drawn from a study of blood T cell repertoires in COVID-19 (TCRdb year 2020). Turning to the overall study: Samples from collaborators originated in the United States, Italy and Spain and spanned both the acute and convalescent phases of COVID-19. Deeply sampled blood TCRbeta repertoires from subjects exposed to, actively infected with, or recovered from COVID-19 were included in the dataset. The material from the prospective study consisted of cDNA or gDNA derived from T cells, B-cell-depleted T cells, or PBMCs. The samples were drawn from two sources: the first 160 participants of the ongoing ImmuneRACE study, and fewer than 1,500 subjects contributed by 6 global collaborators. The repertoires were made available in a free public database intended to serve as a resource for research on the immune response to SARS-CoV-2. HLA class I and class II types, where available, came from metadata supplied by the sample provider rather than from assay-based typing. Nearly every sample came with metadata listing a de-identified subject ID, COVID-19 status, age in years and sex.

TCRbeta CDR3 regions were amplified from genomic DNA by means of the immunoSEQ Assay, a bias-controlled multiplex PCR. The published analysis was carried out like this. Within the assay, amplification of reference gene primers was used to estimate how many nucleated cells each sample contained. Sequence reads were collapsed and filtered to measure the absolute abundance of every unique TCRbeta CDR3 rearrangement. For each sample, productive Simpson clonality was calculated as the square root of Simpson's diversity index across productive rearrangements. What TCRdb holds here is the immuneACCESS table cut down to in-frame rearrangements. Part of the clones is not present; checked against another copy, under half of the missing clones reflect an unresolved V gene, and the others are unexplained. The DNA gave D and trimming, while V, J and clone size come from that table. The sample yields around 320,000 clones; around nine tenths were counted once. Of the sample, about 4% is held by the ten largest clones.

Measured from the cysteine to the phenylalanine, the CDR3 is 14 residues long. Only the CDR3 part of the read is kept: 42 bases, read in frame from the first base. Compared with germline, V lacks 5 bases and J lacks 10 bases; bases without a gene match: 8. CDR1 and CDR2 are drawn from the germline V gene (reference sequence): MNHEY, SMNVEV. The study at large found these results: Clinical and demographic metadata were provided uncurated, with the amount varying by source and participant.

The sequence derives from a woman in her twenties or thirties who had been exposed to COVID-19. The sequenced sample was PBMCs or T cells enriched from blood (not recorded which). This receptor chain uses TRBV27 and TRBJ1-1; the junction holds 12 bases that match TRBD1. The CDR3 sequence is CASSRTGTGGLAFF. The DNA is TGTGCCAGCAGTAGGACCGGGACAGGGGGCCTAGCTTTCTTT.